Following are 24 T cell receptor beta chains from one sample sequenced in a study of T cell responses to AZD1222 COVID-19 vaccine. Profiling relied on immunoSEQ multiplex PCR, and the TCRdb table lists in-frame clones only, not all of them. The sample contains 55,000 to 75,000 clones, less than 85% of which appear only once. The input for sequencing was peripheral blood, taken on day 0 of MenACWY control vaccination. The receptor set was obtained from an adult in good health.

This chain uses TRBV28 with TRBJ1-3; D is unresolved. This CDR3 comprises 15 residues. V shed 5 bases and J shed 0 bases, with 11 bases lying between them. CDR1 MDHEN and CDR2 SYDVKM come from the germline V gene. Here the CDR3 reads CASSHDGISGNTIYF. As DNA, the CDR3 is TGTGCCAGCAGTCACGACGGTATCTCTGGAAACACCATATATTTT.

This clone appeared a single time. The chain is built from TRBV5-1 and TRBJ2-1; TRBD2 aligns across 7 bases. The germline V gene encodes CDR1 SGHRS and CDR2 YFSETQ. With V trimmed by 3 bases and J by 3 bases, 6 bases remained unmatched. The CDR3 is 15 amino acids. CDR3 DNA: TGCGCCAGCAGCTATTTGGGGGGGAACTACAATGAGCAGTTCTTC. Amino acids: CASSYLGGNYNEQFF.

The rearrangement links TRBV19 to TRBJ2-1; no clear D. This CDR3 contains 15 residues. CDR1 and CDR2 from the germline V gene are LNHDA and SQIVND (reference sequence). V gave up 3 bases and J gave up 5 bases, with 14 bases separating them. The CDR3 is CASSMGQARNNEQFF. Written as DNA, the CDR3 is TGTGCCAGTAGTATGGGCCAGGCCCGCAACAATGAGCAGTTCTTC.

This chain connects TRBV7-3 to TRBJ2-2; D might be TRBD1 (6 bases). The CDR3 is made up of 18 amino acids. Trimming removed 3 bases at V and 8 bases at J, with 25 bases between. CDR1 is SGHTA and CDR2 is FQGTGA in the germline V gene. This chain's CDR3 is CASSFQPPGQFMRGELFF. CDR3 DNA: TGTGCCAGCAGCTTCCAACCTCCGGGACAATTTATGCGAGGGGAGCTGTTTTTT.

This sequence joins TRBV11-2 and TRBJ1-2; 7 bases agree with TRBD1. The CDR3 totals 15 residues. Per the germline V gene, CDR1 is SGHAT and CDR2 is FQNNGV. Losses at the gene ends were 4 bases for V and 4 bases for J; bases not matched to a gene: 9. CDR3 loop: CASSSRDRAPYGYTF. The CDR3 DNA follows: TGTGCCAGCAGCTCGAGAGACAGGGCGCCCTATGGCTACACCTTC.

The rearrangement uses TRBV30 and TRBJ1-4; D remains ambiguous. Germline V gene lookup returns CDR1 GTSNPN and CDR2 SVGIG (reference sequence). Trimming left V 2 bases short and J 0 bases short, with 13 bases between. This CDR3 is built from 16 residues. The CDR3 sequence is CAWSKDPYSTNEKLFF. In DNA, the CDR3 is TGTGCCTGGAGTAAAGACCCTTACTCAACTAATGAAAAACTGTTTTTT.

The genes are TRBV7-6 and TRBJ1-3; the D gene is possibly TRBD1 (5 bases). The CDR3 runs to 16 residues. CDR1 is SGHVS and CDR2 is FNYEAQ in the germline V gene. Trimming took 1 base from V and 10 from J, leaving 20 bases between them. The CDR3 sequence is CASSLGGSRPGGTIYF. CDR3 bases: TGTGCCAGCAGCTTAGGGGGCTCACGGCCAGGTGGAACCATATATTTT. Filled out from reference TRBV7-6 and TRBJ1-3, the complete variable domain reads GAGVSQSPRYKVTKRGQDVALRCDPISGHVSLYWYRQALGQGPEFLTYFNYEAQQDKSGLPNDRFSAERPEGSISTLTIQRTEQRDSAMYRCASSLGGSRPGGTIYFGEGSWLTVV.

The chain links TRBV5-1 to TRBJ2-1, with a tentative D call TRBD2 (6 bases). CDR3 length equals 15 residues. Trimming cost V 3 bases and J 5 bases, with 15 bases left between them. Germline values: CDR1 SGHRS, CDR2 YFSETQ. The CDR3 is CASSSTRGNNNEQFF. The DNA of the CDR3 is TGCGCCAGCAGCTCAACGCGGGGAAATAACAATGAGCAGTTCTTC.

This rearrangement joins TRBV3-1 (or the pseudogene TRBV3-2) to TRBJ1-1, with TRBD1 matching over 9 bases. The CDR3 consists of 14 residues. V dropped 4 bases and J dropped 7; count of bases not matched to a gene: 7. CDR1 is LGHDT, CDR2 YNNKEL, per germline (reference sequence). This CDR3 reads CASSPPLDRGEAFF. The CDR3 DNA reads as TGTGCCAGCAGCCCTCCTTTGGACAGGGGTGAAGCTTTCTTT.

The chain combines TRBV6-5 with TRBJ1-1; D is perhaps TRBD1 (5 bases). The CDR3 has 14 residues. Trimming took 2 bases from V and 2 from J, leaving 9 bases between them. Germline loops: CDR1 MNHEY, CDR2 SVGAGI. CDR3 nucleotides: TGTGCCAGCAGTTACGCAGGGAAAAACACTGAAGCTTTCTTT. Protein sequence: CASSYAGKNTEAFF.

The chain employs TRBV7-2 and TRBJ2-3; 8 positions agree with TRBD2. V shed 5 bases, J shed 11 bases, and the junction held 12 bases outside the gene matches. Germline V gene lookup returns CDR1 SGHTA and CDR2 FQGNSA. The CDR3 loop spans 14 amino acids. The CDR3 DNA is TGTGCCAGCAGCCCCGGGACGGGAGGGATCGGGCAGTATTTT. Translating it yields CASSPGTGGIGQYF.

The V call is TRBV11-2, the J call TRBJ2-7; D unresolved. The germline gives CDR1 SGHAT, CDR2 FQNNGV. The CDR3 runs to 15 residues. Trimming shortened V by 0 bases and J by 7 bases, and 16 bases separated the two germline ends. The CDR3 bases are TGTGCCAGCAGCTTAGAGGCCCTGATCAGAAGGGAGCAGTACTTC. It yields the protein CASSLEALIRREQYF.

The rearrangement uses TRBV7-9 and TRBJ2-3, with TRBD2 matching 7 bases. V was pared by 0 bases and J by 6 bases, with 9 bases of the junction left unmatched. The CDR3 loop spans 16 amino acids. CDR1 and CDR2 (germline): SEHNR, FQNEAQ (reference sequence). CDR3 in amino acids: CASSLATAGVYDTQYF. DNA of the CDR3: TGTGCCAGCAGCTTAGCCACTGCGGGAGTGTATGATACGCAGTATTTT. Full variable domain (rest looked up from reference TRBV7-9 and TRBJ2-3): DTGVSQNPRHKITKRGQNVTFRCDPISEHNRLYWYRQTLGQGPEFLTYFQNEAQLEKSRLLSDRFSAERPKGSFSTLEIQRTEQGDSAMYLCASSLATAGVYDTQYFGPGTRLTVL.

V and J are TRBV2 and TRBJ1-5; no clear D gene. Trimming cost V 1 base and J 5 bases, with 6 bases left between them. CDR3 size: 13 residues. Germline V lookup: CDR1 SNHLY, CDR2 FYNNEI. In DNA form, the CDR3 reads TGTGCCAGCAGTGAAGTAAGGTATCAGCCCCAGCATTTT. Its translation is CASSEVRYQPQHF.

The chain joins TRBV7-8 to TRBJ2-5; TRBD2 is a possible D gene (6 bases). There are 15 residues in the CDR3. Germline CDR1 is SGHVS and CDR2 is FQNEAQ. V lost 4 bases to trimming and J lost 2 bases, with 14 bases between them. The CDR3 loop reads CASSSSGTLQETQYF. Written as DNA, the CDR3 is TGTGCCAGCAGCTCATCCGGGACTTTACAAGAGACCCAGTACTTC.

The V gene is TRBV28, the J gene TRBJ2-7; D remains unclear. The germline V gene has CDR1 MDHEN and CDR2 SYDVKM. This CDR3 is 16 amino acids long. V was trimmed by 5 bases and J by 1 base, leaving 18 bases between them. For the CDR3, the DNA is TGTGCCAGCAGTCCCCGGTTTTGGTCCCCATCCTACGAGCAGTACTTC. Residues: CASSPRFWSPSYEQYF.

This clone occurred a few times. CDR3 loop: CSVEGEGQLYGYTF. Here the CDR3 DNA reads TGCAGCGTTGAGGGCGAGGGACAGCTCTATGGCTACACCTTC. The chain couples TRBV29-1 to TRBJ1-2, with TRBD1 matching 7 bases. The junction had 8 bases not matched to a gene; V was cut back by 3 bases and J by 4 bases. The germline V gene encodes CDR1 SQVTM and CDR2 ANQGSEA. The CDR3 has 14 amino acids.

The gene calls are TRBV7-2 and TRBJ2-2; no definite D call. This CDR3 contains 13 residues. V gave up 3 bases and J gave up 7 bases, with 9 bases separating them. Per germline, CDR1 SGHTA and CDR2 FQGNSA. CDR3 nucleotide sequence: TGTGCCAGCAGCTTTGGGCCTTACGGGGAGCTGTTTTTT. The encoded protein is CASSFGPYGELFF.

The V call is TRBV15, the J call TRBJ1-5; D is ambiguous. V dropped 1 base and J dropped 1 base, with 8 bases sitting between them. The length of the CDR3 is 15 residues. Germline CDR1 is LNHNV and CDR2 is YYDKDF (reference sequence). The CDR3 DNA is TGTGCCACCAGCAGAGGATGGCAGAGCAATCAGCCCCAGCATTTT. Amino acid sequence: CATSRGWQSNQPQHF.

The V call is TRBV5-1, the J call TRBJ1-1; D perhaps matches TRBD1 (6 bases). The V end was cut by 6 bases, the J end by 1 base, with 10 bases between. Germline V gene sequence: CDR1 SGHRS, CDR2 YFSETQ. The CDR3 is 13 amino acids. The CDR3 sequence is CASKATGNTEAFF. CDR3 nucleotide sequence: TGCGCCAGCAAGGCGACAGGGAACACTGAAGCTTTCTTT.

The V gene is TRBV19, the J gene TRBJ1-5; a weak D match, TRBD1 (5 bases). V was pared by 6 bases and J by 0 bases, with 12 bases between. CDR1 and CDR2 from the germline V gene are LNHDA and SQIVND (reference sequence). The CDR3 runs to 15 residues. CDR3 bases: TGTGCCAGTAGCCCCGACAGAAATAGCAATCAGCCCCAGCATTTT. Its translation: CASSPDRNSNQPQHF.

This clone was observed a few times. The V gene is TRBV7-2, the J gene TRBJ2-7; TRBD2 agrees at 8 bases. The CDR3 has 15 amino acids. Looked up from germline, CDR1 is SGHTA and CDR2 is FQGNSA. V lost 1 base to trimming and J lost 4 bases; unmatched junction nucleotides: 6. The CDR3 DNA reads as TGTGCCAGCAGCTTAGGAAGCGGGGGCAAGTACGAGCAGTACTTC. As protein: CASSLGSGGKYEQYF.

This clone was found a few times. This sequence joins TRBV9 and TRBJ1-1; 8 bases align to TRBD1. Germline V gives CDR1 SGDLS, CDR2 YYNGEE. The CDR3 covers 14 residues. The J segment lost 5 bases and the V segment lost 0 bases, leaving 3 bases of the junction unmatched. The CDR3 DNA is TGTGCCAGCAGCGTAGGGCAGGGGGCGACTGAAGCTTTCTTT. Translating it yields CASSVGQGATEAFF.

This clone appeared a single time. The rearrangement links TRBV7-2 to TRBJ2-1; D may be TRBD2 (6 bases). The CDR3 runs to 16 residues. Germline loops: CDR1 SGHTA, CDR2 FQGNSA. V was pared by 2 bases and J by 3 bases, with 14 bases between. CDR3 nucleotides: TGTGCCAGCAGCTTAAAACCGGCTAGCGACTACAATGAGCAGTTCTTC. Protein product: CASSLKPASDYNEQFF.